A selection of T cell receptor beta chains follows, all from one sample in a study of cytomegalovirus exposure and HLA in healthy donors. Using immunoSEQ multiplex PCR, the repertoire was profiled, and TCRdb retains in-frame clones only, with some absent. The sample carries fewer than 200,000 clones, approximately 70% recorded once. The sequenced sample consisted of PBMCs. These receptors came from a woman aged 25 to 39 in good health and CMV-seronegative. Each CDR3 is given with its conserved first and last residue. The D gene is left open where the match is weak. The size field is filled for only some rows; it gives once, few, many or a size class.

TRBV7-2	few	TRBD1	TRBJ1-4	TGTGCCAGCAGCAAAGACAGGGGAGGTGAAAAACTGTTTTTT	CASSKDRGGEKLFF
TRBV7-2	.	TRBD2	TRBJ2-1	TGTGCCAGCAGCTTAATCCGTACGACTAGCGGGAGGGGCTTGCCGTTCTTC	CASSLIRTTSGRGLPFF
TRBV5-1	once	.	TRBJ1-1	TGCGCCAGCAGCTTGGTCCCGGGGTCAGAGAACACTGAAGCTTTCTTT	CASSLVPGSENTEAFF
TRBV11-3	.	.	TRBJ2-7	TGTGCCAGCAGCCCAGCCTCTAGCCCACTCTACGAGCAGTACTTC	CASSPASSPLYEQYF
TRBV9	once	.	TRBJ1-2	TGTGCCAGCAGCGTAGTCACAGGATTCTATGGCTACACCTTC	CASSVVTGFYGYTF
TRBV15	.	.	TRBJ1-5	TGTGCCACCAGCAGAGAATGGGGCAGCAATCAGCCCCAGCATTTT	CATSREWGSNQPQHF
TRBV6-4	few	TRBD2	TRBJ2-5	TGTGCCAGCAGTGATCATTCCGGACTAGCGGGGGCTCGAGGGGCCCAGTACTTC	CASSDHSGLAGARGAQYF
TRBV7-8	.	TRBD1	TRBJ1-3	TGTGCCAGCAGGCGCAACAGGGGAGCGGGAAACACCATATATTTT	CASRRNRGAGNTIYF
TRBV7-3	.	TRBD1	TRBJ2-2	TGTGCCAGCAGCTCCCGGGACAGGGACACCGGGGAGCTGTTTTTT	CASSSRDRDTGELFF
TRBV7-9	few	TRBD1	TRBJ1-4	TGTGCCAGCAGCTTAGTGGGACAGCATGAAAAACTGTTTTTT	CASSLVGQHEKLFF
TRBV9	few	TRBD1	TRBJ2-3	TGTGCCAGCAACGACAGGGCCACCACAGATACGCAGTATTTT	CASNDRATTDTQYF
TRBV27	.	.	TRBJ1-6	TGTGCCAGCAGACTGGGCCCGGGGGGCGGGTCACCCCTCCACTTT	CASRLGPGGGSPLHF
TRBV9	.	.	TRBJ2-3	TGTGCCAGCAGCATAACGGACTATACAGATACGCAGTATTTT	CASSITDYTDTQYF
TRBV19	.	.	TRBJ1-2	TGTGCCAGTAAGGGGCAGGATCCCTATGGCTACACCTTC	CASKGQDPYGYTF
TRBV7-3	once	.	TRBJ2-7	TGTGCCAGCAGCCAGGGGCAGGGGCGCTACGAGCAGTACTTC	CASSQGQGRYEQYF
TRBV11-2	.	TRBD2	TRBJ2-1	TGTGCCAGCAGCTTTGGTGGCCTAGCGGGGGGGAATGAGCAGTTCTTC	CASSFGGLAGGNEQFF
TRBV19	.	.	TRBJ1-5	TGTGCCAGTAGTATAAGGGGCCCTTGGGAGGGGGACAATCAGCCCCAGCATTTT	CASSIRGPWEGDNQPQHF
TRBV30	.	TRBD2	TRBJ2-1	TGTGCCTGGAGTGGACTAGCGGGAGGTGGCTCCTACAATGAGCAGCTCTTC	CAWSGLAGGGSYNEQLF
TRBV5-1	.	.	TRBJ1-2	TGCGCCAGCAGCTTGGCGAATAGGGGGACGAGCTATGGCTACACCTTC	CASSLANRGTSYGYTF
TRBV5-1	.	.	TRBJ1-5	TGCGCCAGCAGCTTGGGGACAGGCAATCAGCCCCAGCATTTT	CASSLGTGNQPQHF
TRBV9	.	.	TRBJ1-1	TGTGCCAGCAGCGTACTCGTTCGAACAGGACGGAACACTGAAGCTTTCTTT	CASSVLVRTGRNTEAFF
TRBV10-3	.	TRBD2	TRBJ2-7	TGTGCCATCAGTGAGCGTCCTAGCGGGAGTTTTCACGAGCAGTACTTC	CAISERPSGSFHEQYF
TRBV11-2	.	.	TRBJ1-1	TGTGCCAGCAGCTTAGGGCGGGGGTGGGGCACTGAAGCTTTCTTT	CASSLGRGWGTEAFF
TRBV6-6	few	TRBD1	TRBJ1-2	TGTGCCAGCAGTCCGACAGGGGACTATGGCTACACCTTC	CASSPTGDYGYTF
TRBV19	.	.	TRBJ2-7	TGTGCCAGTAGTACGACCCTCTATAGCGGAGGTGCCTACGAGCAGTACTTC	CASSTTLYSGGAYEQYF
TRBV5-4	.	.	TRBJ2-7	TGTGCCAGCAGCCCCGGGTTTTCGGCCTCCTACGAGCAGTACTTC	CASSPGFSASYEQYF
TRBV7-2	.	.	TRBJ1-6	TGTGCCAGCAGCTTAGCGTTGGCACAGAATTCACCCCTCCACTTT	CASSLALAQNSPLHF
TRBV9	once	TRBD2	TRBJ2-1	TGTGCCAGCAGCCGTGGGCTAGCGGGAGGGCAGTACAATGAGCAGTTCTTC	CASSRGLAGGQYNEQFF
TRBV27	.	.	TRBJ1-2	TGTGCCAGCAGTACACAGGGTTCTGGCTACACCTTC	CASSTQGSGYTF
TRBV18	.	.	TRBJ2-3	TGTGCCAGCTCACCAGATCTAGGCACAGATACGCAGTATTTT	CASSPDLGTDTQYF
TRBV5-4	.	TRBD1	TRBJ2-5	TGTGCCAGCAGCTTGGGGGCAGGGGGATATCAAGAGACCCAGTACTTC	CASSLGAGGYQETQYF
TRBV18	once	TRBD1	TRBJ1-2	TGTGCCAGCTCCCCCGAAGGACAGGGTGGTGGCTACACCTTC	CASSPEGQGGGYTF
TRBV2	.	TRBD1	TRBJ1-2	TGTGCCAGCAGCGAGGCAGGGACAGGGGGTATTGGCTACACCTTC	CASSEAGTGGIGYTF
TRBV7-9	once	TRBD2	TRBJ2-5	TGTGCCAGCAGCTCGGGACTAGTAAAGACCCAGTACTTC	CASSSGLVKTQYF
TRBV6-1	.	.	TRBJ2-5	TGTGCCAGCAAAAGGGGCCTCCAAGAGACCCAGTACTTC	CASKRGLQETQYF
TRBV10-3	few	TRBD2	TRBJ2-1	TGTGCCATCAGTCCTCGGACTAGCGGGGGTAACAATGAGCAGTTCTTC	CAISPRTSGGNNEQFF
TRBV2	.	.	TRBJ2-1	TGTGCCAGCAGTTCGAGTTACCCGTTTTGGGAGCAGTTCTTC	CASSSSYPFWEQFF
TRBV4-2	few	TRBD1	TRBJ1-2	TGTGCCAGCAGCCAAGAGGTGGGGACAGGGTTCTTTGGCTACACCTTC	CASSQEVGTGFFGYTF
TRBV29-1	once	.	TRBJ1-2	TGCAGCGTTGTAAAGGGCGGAGGACGTGGCTACACCTTC	CSVVKGGGRGYTF
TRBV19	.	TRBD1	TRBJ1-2	TGTGCCAGTAGTACGTCATCGACAGGGGGCGCGATGTACAGCCATGGCTACACCTTC	CASSTSSTGGAMYSHGYTF